This T cell receptor beta chain was found in a study of T-cell reconstitution after alpha-beta-depleted transplantation in children. Germline values: CDR1 KGHSH, CDR2 LQKENI. The length of the CDR3 is 14 residues. The ends were cut back, 0 bases at V and 3 bases at J, with 9 bases in the middle. This clonotype has just a few counts. Its antigen is unknown. Unique molecular identifiers were used in preparing the TCRbeta library. In TCRdb, the PCR reads were re-called with MiXCR into one record per CDR3 protein. The table has 120,000 to 150,000 distinct CDR3 sequences, around 10% seen once. Findings and caveats of the study: It was surviving recipient T cells and thymic progenitors that gave some patients high TCRbeta diversity at day 60. Counts and diversity of T cells one year after transplant came mostly from newly produced T cells. In patients about two months after transplant, alpha-beta T cells reportedly arose from several hundred expanded graft clones.

The specimen comprised PBMCs, mostly from graft donor cells, sampled 180 days after TCRalphabeta/CD19-depleted stem cell transplant. This clonotype was obtained from a female patient aged 2-15 years who had a stem cell transplant for congenital amegakaryocytic thrombocytopenia, so the T cells may come from the graft donor. This chain uses TRBV18 with TRBJ2-7; no clear D gene. Written as DNA, the CDR3 is TGTGCCAGCTCACCACCGGCCAACGGCTACGAGCAGTACTTC. Translated, it gives CASSPPANGYEQYF.